The sequence of this T cell receptor (beta chain) was determined in a study of Ad26.COV2.S vaccination and SARS-CoV-2 variants. Study-wide context: Into the muscle, Ad26.COV2.S was dosed once or twice, 56 days apart.

The count of this clone is one. Described treatment: about 20 received Ad26.COV2.S at low or high dose, single or two shots; 5 received placebo; per-sample allocation not given. Repertoires come from day 63 after the first vaccine or placebo injection. Here immunoSEQ multiplex PCR was the method, and the copy in TCRdb shows in-frame clones only, minus some. The table has roughly 300,000 clones, 88% seen once; the top ten hold around 6.4%. V dropped 4 bases and J dropped 13 bases, with 20 bases sitting between them. The CDR3 has 13 residues. CDR1 is SGDLS, CDR2 YYNGEE, per germline. This receptor was obtained from a person between 18 and 65 years old who received the Ad26.COV2.S COVID-19 vaccine or a placebo. The chain uses TRBV9 and TRBJ1-1; D is unclear. Material: peripheral blood, obtained in a trial of Ad26.COV2.S vaccine versus placebo. DNA for the CDR3: TGTGCCAGCAGCCCTGCCGGTGTTGGTTCAGGTTTCTTT. It specifies CASSPAGVGSGFF.